These 7 T cell receptor beta chains were all obtained from the same sample, sequenced in a study of T cell changes during pregnancy in multiple sclerosis. Profiled with immunoSEQ multiplex PCR; TCRdb holds only in-frame clones, not every one. Among about 100,000 clones listed, about nine tenths were seen once. Sequenced material: peripheral blood, taken in the second trimester of pregnancy. Source of these receptors: a female donor with multiple sclerosis, enrolled in a pregnancy study.

The rearrangement joins TRBV18 to TRBJ1-1; 7 positions match TRBD1. J lost 8 bases, V lost 3 bases, and 9 bases had no gene match. CDR3 length: 14 amino acids. Germline loops: CDR1 KGHSH, CDR2 LQKENI. Written as DNA, the CDR3 is TGTGCCAGCTCACCTCCAGGGGGAGAGAGGGAAGCTTTCTTT. Its translation: CASSPPGGEREAFF.

The rearrangement joins TRBV18 to TRBJ2-1, with TRBD2 as a possible D gene (5 bases). The V and J ends lost 5 bases and 7 bases respectively, with 12 bases between them. Germline CDR1 is KGHSH and CDR2 is LQKENI. This CDR3 has 13 residues. The CDR3 region is CASSSQTGNEQFF. The CDR3 nucleotides are TGTGCCAGCTCATCACAAACGGGGAATGAGCAGTTCTTC.

This chain joins TRBV6-5 and TRBJ1-1, with D maybe TRBD1 (6 bases). The V end was cut by 7 bases, the J end by 0 bases, with 12 bases between. The V gene's germline CDR1 is MNHEY and CDR2 SVGAGI. The CDR3 has 14 residues. The CDR3 loop reads CASNRDILNTEAFF. The CDR3 DNA reads TGTGCCAGCAACAGGGACATATTGAACACTGAAGCTTTCTTT.

The chain links TRBV19 to TRBJ2-1, with 7 bases matching TRBD2. Losses at the gene ends were 2 bases for V and 6 bases for J; bases not matched to a gene: 4. Germline loops: CDR1 LNHDA, CDR2 SQIVND (reference sequence). The CDR3 loop spans 14 amino acids. CDR3 amino acids: CASSIFGGVNEQFF. CDR3 in DNA: TGTGCCAGTAGTATATTTGGGGGGGTCAATGAGCAGTTCTTC.

V and J are TRBV18 and TRBJ2-7, with 10 bases lining up with TRBD1. Germline CDR1 is KGHSH and CDR2 is LQKENI. The CDR3 totals 15 residues. The ends lost 5 bases at V and 4 bases at J; junction bases unmatched: 8. The CDR3 protein is CASSGSGTGVYEQYF. In DNA, the CDR3 is TGTGCCAGCTCAGGGTCCGGGACAGGGGTTTACGAGCAGTACTTC.

The V call is TRBV6-5, the J call TRBJ2-4; 9 bases fit TRBD1. The germline CDR1 and CDR2 sequences are MNHEY and SVGAGI. The trim removed 10 bases at V and 0 bases at J, leaving 7 bases unmatched. The CDR3 contains 15 residues. This CDR3 is CATVDRGSAKNIQYF. CDR3 sequence (DNA): TGTGCCACCGTGGACAGGGGTTCAGCCAAAAACATTCAGTACTTC.

J is TRBJ1-3 and V is TRBV30; D remains ambiguous. Germline V gives CDR1 GTSNPN, CDR2 SVGIG (reference sequence). This CDR3 spans 13 amino acids. Trimming cost V 4 bases and J 8 bases, with 15 bases left between them. The CDR3 DNA reads TGTGCCTGGAAATCCCTCGGGGTAGACACCATATATTTT. This codes for CAWKSLGVDTIYF.